This T cell receptor (beta chain) was identified in a study of human T cells and chemical hapten exposure. Each CDR3 protein gets one entry after TCRdb re-called the RACE reads with MiXCR. The table has around 57,000 distinct CDR3 sequences, approximately 11% seen once; the top ten hold approximately 2%. This clonotype was seen a few times. The V and J ends lost 1 base and 0 bases respectively, with 15 bases between them. The CDR3 runs 18 residues. CDR1 SGHTA and CDR2 FQGNSA come from the germline V gene. Described time point: patch test 1, 2 weeks after DPC sensitization. As for treatment: therapeutic diphenylcyclopropenone sensitization with weekly scalp DPC. Unfractionated whole blood served as the source for total RNA extraction.

J is TRBJ2-2 and V is TRBV7-2; D perhaps matches TRBD1 (5 bases). The clonotype comes from a woman aged 40 to 50 with alopecia areata. Some clones in this sample may be carry-over from other donors' samples. The specimen was whole blood, collected in connection with sensitization to the hapten diphenylcyclopropenone (DPC). The CDR3 bases are TGTGCCAGCAGCTTAGTGGGGCGGCTTATCGCGAACACCGGGGAGCTGTTTTTT. Translating gives CASSLVGRLIANTGELFF. The variable domain in full, with the rest retrieved from reference TRBV7-2 and TRBJ2-2, is GAGVSQSPSNKVTEKGKDVELRCDPISGHTALYWYRQSLGQGLEFLIYFQGNSAPDKSGLPSDRFSAERTGGSVSTLTIQRTQQEDSAVYLCASSLVGRLIANTGELFFGEGSRLTVL.